This T cell receptor beta chain was documented in a study of T-cell reconstitution after alpha-beta-depleted transplantation in children. Study-wide points: Several hundred expanded graft clones reportedly gave rise to the alpha-beta T cells present about two months after transplant.

During its preparation, the TCRbeta library received unique molecular identifiers. TCRdb reprocessed the PCR reads with MiXCR, giving one entry per CDR3 protein. Of about a million distinct CDR3 sequences in the sample, around 30% were seen once. As concerns this clonotype: Its antigen is as yet unknown.

Sequences were derived from PBMCs, mostly from graft donor cells, sampled 360 days after TCRalphabeta/CD19-depleted stem cell transplant. The origin of this receptor is a boy younger than two who had a stem cell transplant for SCID, so the T cells may come from the graft donor.

As DNA, the CDR3 is TGTGCCAGCAGCTTAGTAATAGGGTCCGGCCCCAATGAGCAGTTCTTC. Translated, it gives CASSLVIGSGPNEQFF. The chain links TRBV11-2 to TRBJ2-1; D not resolved. Trimming left V 1 base short and J 6 bases short, with 16 bases between. There are 16 residues in the CDR3. From germline, CDR1 is SGHAT and CDR2 FQNNGV.